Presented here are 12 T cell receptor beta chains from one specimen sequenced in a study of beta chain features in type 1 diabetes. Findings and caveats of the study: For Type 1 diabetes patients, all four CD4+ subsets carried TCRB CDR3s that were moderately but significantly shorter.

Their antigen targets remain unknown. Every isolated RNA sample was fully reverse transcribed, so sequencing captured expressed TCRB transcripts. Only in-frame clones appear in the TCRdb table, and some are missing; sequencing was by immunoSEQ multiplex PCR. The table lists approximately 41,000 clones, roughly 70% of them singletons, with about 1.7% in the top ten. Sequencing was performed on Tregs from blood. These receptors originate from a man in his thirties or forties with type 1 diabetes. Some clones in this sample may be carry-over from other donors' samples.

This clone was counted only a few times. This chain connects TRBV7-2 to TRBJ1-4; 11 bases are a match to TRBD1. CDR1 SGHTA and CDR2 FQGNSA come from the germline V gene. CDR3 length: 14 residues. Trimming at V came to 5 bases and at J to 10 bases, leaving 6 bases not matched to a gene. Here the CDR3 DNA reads TGTGCCAGCAGCGATGGGACAGGGGGGGGAAAACTGTTTTTT. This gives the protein CASSDGTGGGKLFF.

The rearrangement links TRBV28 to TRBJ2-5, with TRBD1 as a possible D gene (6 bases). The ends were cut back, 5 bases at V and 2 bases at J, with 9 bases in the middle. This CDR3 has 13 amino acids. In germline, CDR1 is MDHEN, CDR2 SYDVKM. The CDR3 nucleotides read TGTGCCAGCAGTCAAGGGACACAAGAGACCCAGTACTTC. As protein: CASSQGTQETQYF.

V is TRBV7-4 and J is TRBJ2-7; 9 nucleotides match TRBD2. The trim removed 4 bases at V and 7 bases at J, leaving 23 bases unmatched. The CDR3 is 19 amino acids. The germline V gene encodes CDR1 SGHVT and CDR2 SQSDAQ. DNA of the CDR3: TGTGCCAGCAGCTCACGGCCCGGGGTAGCGGGGGAGACCTACGAAGAGCAGTACTTC. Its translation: CASSSRPGVAGETYEEQYF.

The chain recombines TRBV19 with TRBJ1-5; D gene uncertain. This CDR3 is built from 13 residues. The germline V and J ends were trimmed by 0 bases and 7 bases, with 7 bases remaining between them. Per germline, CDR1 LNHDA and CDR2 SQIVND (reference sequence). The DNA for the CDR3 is TGTGCCAGTAGTATAGATCGCCGGCAGCCCCAGCATTTT. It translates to CASSIDRRQPQHF.

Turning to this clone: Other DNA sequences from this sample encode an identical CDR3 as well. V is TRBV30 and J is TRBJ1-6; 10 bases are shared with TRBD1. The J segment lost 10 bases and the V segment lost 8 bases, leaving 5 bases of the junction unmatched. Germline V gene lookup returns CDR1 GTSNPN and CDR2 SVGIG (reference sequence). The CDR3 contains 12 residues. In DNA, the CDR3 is TGTGCCCTAGGACAGGGGGAGTCACCCCTCCACTTT. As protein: CALGQGESPLHF.

This chain's CDR3 is CASSLLQGGEQYF. The DNA for the CDR3 is TGTGCCAGCAGCCTACTGCAGGGGGGCGAGCAGTACTTC. The chain is built from TRBV7-6 and TRBJ2-7, with D perhaps TRBD1 (7 bases). The V end lost 5 bases, the J end lost 6 bases, and 14 bases lay between the germline ends. The length of the CDR3 is 13 residues. Germline V CDR1 and CDR2: SGHVS, FNYEAQ.

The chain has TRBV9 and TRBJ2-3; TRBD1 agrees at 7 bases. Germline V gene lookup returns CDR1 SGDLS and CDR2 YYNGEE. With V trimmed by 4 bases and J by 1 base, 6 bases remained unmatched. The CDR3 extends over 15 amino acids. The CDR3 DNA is TGTGCCAGCAGCACCTACACAGGGGGCACAGATACGCAGTATTTT. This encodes CASSTYTGGTDTQYF.

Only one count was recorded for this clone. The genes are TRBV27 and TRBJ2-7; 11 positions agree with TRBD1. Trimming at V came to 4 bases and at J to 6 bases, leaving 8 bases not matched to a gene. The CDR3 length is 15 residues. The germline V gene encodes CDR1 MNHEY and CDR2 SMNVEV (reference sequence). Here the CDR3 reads CASSWIGTGGGEQYF. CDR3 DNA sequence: TGTGCCAGCAGTTGGATCGGGACAGGGGGTGGCGAGCAGTACTTC.

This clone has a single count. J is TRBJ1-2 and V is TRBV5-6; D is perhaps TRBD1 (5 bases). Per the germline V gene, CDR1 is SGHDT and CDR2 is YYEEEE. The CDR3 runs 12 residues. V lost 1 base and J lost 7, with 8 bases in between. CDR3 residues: CASSLNQGGYTF. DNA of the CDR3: TGTGCCAGCAGCTTGAACCAGGGTGGCTACACCTTC.

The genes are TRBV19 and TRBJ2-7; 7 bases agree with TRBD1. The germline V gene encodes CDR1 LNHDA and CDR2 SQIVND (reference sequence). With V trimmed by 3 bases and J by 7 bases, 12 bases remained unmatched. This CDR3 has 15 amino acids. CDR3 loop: CASSMDPTGTGEQYF. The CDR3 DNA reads TGTGCCAGTAGTATGGACCCGACAGGGACGGGGGAGCAGTACTTC.

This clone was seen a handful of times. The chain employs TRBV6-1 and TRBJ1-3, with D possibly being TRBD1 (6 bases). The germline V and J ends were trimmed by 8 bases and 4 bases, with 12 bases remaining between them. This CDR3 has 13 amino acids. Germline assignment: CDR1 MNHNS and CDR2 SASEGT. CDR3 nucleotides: TGTGCCAGCTCAGGGGCGCCCGGAAACACCATATATTTT. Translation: CASSGAPGNTIYF.

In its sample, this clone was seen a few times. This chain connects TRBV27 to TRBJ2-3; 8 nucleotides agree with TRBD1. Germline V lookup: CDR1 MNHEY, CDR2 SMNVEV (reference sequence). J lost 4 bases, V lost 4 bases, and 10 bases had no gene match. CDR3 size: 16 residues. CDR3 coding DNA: TGTGCCAGCAGTTCAGACAGGGGATGGGCCTCAGATACGCAGTATTTT. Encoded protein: CASSSDRGWASDTQYF.